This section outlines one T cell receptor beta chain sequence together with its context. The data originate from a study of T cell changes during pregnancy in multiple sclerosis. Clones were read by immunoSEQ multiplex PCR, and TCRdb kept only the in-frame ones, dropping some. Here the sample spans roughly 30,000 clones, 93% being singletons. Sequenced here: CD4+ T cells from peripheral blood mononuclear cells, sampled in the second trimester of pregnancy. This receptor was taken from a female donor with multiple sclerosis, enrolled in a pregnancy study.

In DNA, the CDR3 is TGTGCCAGCAGACCGCACCCGGGACAGGGAAAGGAGAACACTGAAGCTTTCTTT. This translates into CASRPHPGQGKENTEAFF. The rearrangement joins TRBV7-9 to TRBJ1-1, with 9 bases that match TRBD1. The CDR3 is made up of 18 amino acids. Germline lookup yields CDR1 SEHNR and CDR2 FQNEAQ (reference sequence). Losses at the gene ends were 6 bases for V and 1 base for J; bases not matched to a gene: 15.